This TCR beta chain was profiled in a study of blood T cell repertoires in COVID-19 (dated by TCRdb to about 2020). Some background on the complete study: Collaborator samples came from the United States, Italy and Spain and covered acute and convalescent phases of COVID-19. The prospective study material was composed of cDNA or gDNA derived from T cells, B-cell-depleted T cells, or PBMCs. Deeply sampled blood TCRbeta repertoires from subjects exposed to, actively infected with, or recovered from COVID-19 were included in the dataset. Where available, HLA class I and class II types were obtained from metadata supplied by the sample provider rather than from assay-based typing. The sample metadata nearly always contained a de-identified subject ID, COVID-19 status, age in years and sex. A freely available public database, intended as a resource for researchers studying the immune response to SARS-CoV-2, is where the repertoires were released. Samples came from the ongoing ImmuneRACE study (first 160 participants) plus 1,254 subjects from 6 global collaborators.

TCRbeta CDR3 regions were amplified from genomic DNA using the immunoSEQ Assay, a bias-controlled multiplex PCR. The authors' analysis ran thus. The number of nucleated cells in each sample was estimated by amplification of reference gene primers within the assay. To quantify the absolute abundance of each unique TCRbeta CDR3 rearrangement, sequence reads were collapsed and filtered. For each sample, productive Simpson clonality was calculated by taking the square root of Simpson's diversity index across productive rearrangements. TCRdb took over this immuneACCESS table, retaining in-frame rearrangements with V and J assigned. Such tables are incomplete; in checked studies, under half of the missing clones stem from an unresolved V gene, and the remainder is unexplained. V and J calls and clone size are as listed in that table; D and trimming were resolved from the DNA. This sample is represented by a few hundred thousand clones; around 89% of them were singletons. The biggest ten clones account for 0.7% to 0.9% of the sample.

Study-wide conclusions, independent of this receptor: How much clinical and demographic metadata was included differed by source and by participant, and the metadata was provided uncurated.

V sheds 1 base and J sheds 2 bases, leaving 14 bases between their ends. The germline V gene specifies SGHTA as CDR1 and FQGNSA as CDR2. The CDR3 runs 16 amino acids, cysteine and phenylalanine included. Kept here is only the CDR3 DNA, which spans 48 bases and is read in frame from base 1. On this clone: The clone's antigen remains unknown. The input lacks base qualities; no much larger clone sits a single base away.

The collaborating institutions used their own protocols to collect whole blood in K2EDTA tubes. For TCRbeta analysis, collaborator samples were shipped as frozen whole blood, as isolated PBMCs, or as DNA extracted from either sample type. The TCR sequence derives from a man aged 30-40 years with acute or convalescent COVID-19. The chain joins TRBV7-2 to TRBJ1-2; a weak D assignment points to TRBD1 (5 bases agree). Sequenced input: peripheral blood. The CDR3 region: CASSLGVGGANYGYTF. In nucleotides, the sequence is TGTGCCAGCAGCTTAGGAGTTGGTGGGGCCAACTATGGCTACACCTTC.